This record covers a single T cell receptor (beta chain). Data came from immunoSEQ multiplex PCR; TCRdb stores just in-frame clones and leaves some out. The data contain about 40,000 clones, around nine tenths of them singletons. Trimming stripped 4 bases from V and 3 bases from J, with 13 bases between. This CDR3 spans 15 amino acids. CDR1 is LGHNA and CDR2 is YSLEER in the germline V gene. This entry belongs to a study of T cell changes during pregnancy in multiple sclerosis. The receptor was isolated from a female donor with multiple sclerosis, enrolled in a pregnancy study. The gene calls are TRBV4-3 and TRBJ2-1; possible D gene TRBD2, 5 bases. Sequencing used CD4+ T cells from peripheral blood mononuclear cells, obtained before pregnancy. This CDR3 reads CASSPGSRFYNEQFF. The CDR3 DNA is TGCGCCAGCAGCCCTGGGAGCCGTTTCTACAATGAGCAGTTCTTC.